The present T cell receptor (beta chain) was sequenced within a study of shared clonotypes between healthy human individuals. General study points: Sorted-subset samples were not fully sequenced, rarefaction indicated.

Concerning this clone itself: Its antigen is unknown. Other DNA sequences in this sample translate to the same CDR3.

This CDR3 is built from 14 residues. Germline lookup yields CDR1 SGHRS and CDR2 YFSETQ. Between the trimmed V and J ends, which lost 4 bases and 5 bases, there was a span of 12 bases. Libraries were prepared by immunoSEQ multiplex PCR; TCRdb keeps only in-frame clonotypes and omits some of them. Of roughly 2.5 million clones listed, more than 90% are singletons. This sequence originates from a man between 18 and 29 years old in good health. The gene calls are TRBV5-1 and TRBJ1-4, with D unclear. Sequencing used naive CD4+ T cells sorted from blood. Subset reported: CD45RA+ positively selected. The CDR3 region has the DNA TGCGCCAGCAGCCCAGGAGGAACGAATGAAAAACTGTTTTTT. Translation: CASSPGGTNEKLFF.